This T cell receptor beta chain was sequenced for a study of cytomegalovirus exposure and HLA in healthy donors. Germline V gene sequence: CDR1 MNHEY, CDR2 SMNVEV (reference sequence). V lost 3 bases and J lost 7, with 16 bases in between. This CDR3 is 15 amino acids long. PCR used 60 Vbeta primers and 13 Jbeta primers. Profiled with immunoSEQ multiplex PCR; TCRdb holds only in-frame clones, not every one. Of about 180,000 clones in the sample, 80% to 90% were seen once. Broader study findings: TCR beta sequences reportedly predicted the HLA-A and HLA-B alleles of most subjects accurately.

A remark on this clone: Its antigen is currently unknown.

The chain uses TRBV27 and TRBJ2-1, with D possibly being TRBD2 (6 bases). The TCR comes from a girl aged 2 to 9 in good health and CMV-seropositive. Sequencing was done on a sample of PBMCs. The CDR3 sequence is CASSLARVGRNEQFF. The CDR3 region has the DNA TGTGCCAGCAGTTTGGCGAGGGTGGGGAGGAATGAGCAGTTCTTC.